This paragraph covers one T cell receptor (beta chain) sequence. With autoimmune disease history or systemic immunosuppression, patients were excluded. The protocol was immunoSEQ multiplex PCR, while the TCRdb copy is restricted to in-frame clones and leaves out a portion. The sample shows about 78,000 clones, around nine tenths of them seen only once. This sample was taken from a study of OX40 agonist ivuxolimab in advanced cancers. Study-wide context: Patients received intravenous ivuxolimab every 2 weeks at 0.01 to 10 mg/kg. The group had a mean age of approximately 60 years, ranged from about 23 to 85, and was 82.7% male.

The TCR originated in an adult with an advanced solid tumor such as melanoma, head and neck, liver or kidney cancer. The sequenced sample was CD4+ or CD8+ T cells sorted from blood, obtained in a trial of the OX40 agonist ivuxolimab.

The CDR3: CASSPGQPKETQYF. The CDR3 DNA follows: TGTGCCAGCAGCCCAGGACAGCCCAAAGAGACCCAGTACTTC. The chain links TRBV7-2 to TRBJ2-5; D is possibly TRBD1 (6 bases). V lost 5 bases and J 3 bases, leaving 13 bases between the germline ends. CDR1 is SGHTA, CDR2 FQGNSA, per germline. The CDR3 runs to 14 residues.